These 25 T cell receptor beta chains share one sample of origin, sequenced in a study of cytomegalovirus exposure and HLA in healthy donors (dated by TCRdb to the late 2010s). Receptor amplification or capture employed the immunoSEQ multiplex PCR assay. TCRdb holds this immuneACCESS table with in-frame rearrangements only. Some clones are missing; in checked studies, unresolved V genes explain under half, and the rest has no known cause. This sample is represented by more than 95,000 clones; 90% to 97% of them were singletons. Around 1.7% of the sample is held by the ten biggest clonotypes. Sequencing was performed on PBMCs. These TCRs come from a man younger than 30 in good health and CMV-seronegative.

This rearrangement joins TRBV5-1 to TRBJ1-1, with TRBD1 identical over 11 bases. Germline CDR1 SGHRS, CDR2 YFSETQ. CDR3 length: 14 residues. Trimming at V came to 4 bases and at J to 6 bases, leaving 5 bases not matched to a gene. In nucleotides, the CDR3 is TGCGCCAGCAGCCCGGGACAGGGGGTGGCTGAAGCTTTCTTT. Protein sequence: CASSPGQGVAEAFF.

The V call is TRBV11-2, the J call TRBJ1-1, with 8 bases matching TRBD1. Germline V lookup: CDR1 SGHAT, CDR2 FQNNGV. This CDR3 contains 14 residues. V shed 6 bases, J shed 5 bases, and the junction held 8 bases outside the gene matches. The DNA of the CDR3 is TGTGCCAGCAGTCAAGGACAGGGCTGGACTGAAGCTTTCTTT. Protein sequence: CASSQGQGWTEAFF.

V gene TRBV4-2 combines with J gene TRBJ2-1; 13 nucleotides align to TRBD2. CDR1 is LGHNA, CDR2 YNFKEQ, per germline. The CDR3 is 17 residues long. V was pared by 2 bases and J by 3 bases, with 4 bases of the junction left unmatched. For the CDR3, the DNA is TGTGCCAGCAGCCAATCAACTAGCGGGAGGGGCTACAATGAGCAGTTCTTC. Its translation is CASSQSTSGRGYNEQFF.

The chain recombines TRBV29-1 with TRBJ1-1; D gene uncertain. The CDR3 has 14 residues. CDR1 is SQVTM, CDR2 ANQGSEA, per germline. Trimming pared 8 bases from V and 1 base from J, leaving 17 bases between. The CDR3 DNA follows: TGCAGCTCTTTACCGACGGGAGCGAACACTGAAGCTTTCTTT. Translating it yields CSSLPTGANTEAFF.

The V call is TRBV5-6, the J call TRBJ2-3; 12 bases fit TRBD2. Germline V gene data show CDR1 as SGHDT and CDR2 as YYEEEE. The CDR3 runs 16 residues. Trimming removed 0 bases from V and 3 bases from J; junction bases left unmatched: 2. The CDR3 DNA is TGTGCCAGCAGCTTGGGACTAGCGGGAGAGACAGATACGCAGTATTTT. This encodes CASSLGLAGETDTQYF.

The CDR3 DNA reads as TGTGCCAGCAGCCTTAGCACCGGACTAGCGGGAGAAGAGACCCAGTACTTC. As protein: CASSLSTGLAGEETQYF. This chain links TRBV27 with TRBJ2-5; 13 bases agree with TRBD2. Germline assignment: CDR1 MNHEY and CDR2 SMNVEV (reference sequence). This CDR3 is 17 amino acids long. V gave up 6 bases and J gave up 3 bases; unmatched junction bases: 10.

The J gene is TRBJ2-7, the V gene TRBV7-2; 9 bases agree with TRBD1. V lost 5 bases to trimming and J lost 2 bases; unmatched junction nucleotides: 16. CDR1 and CDR2 (germline): SGHTA, FQGNSA. The length of the CDR3 is 18 residues. The CDR3 spells CASSHPGQGTSIPYEQYF. In DNA, the CDR3 is TGTGCCAGCAGCCATCCGGGACAGGGAACTTCAATCCCCTACGAGCAGTACTTC. The full variable domain, with the rest looked up from reference TRBV7-2 and TRBJ2-7, is GAGVSQSPSNKVTEKGKDVELRCDPISGHTALYWYRQSLGQGLEFLIYFQGNSAPDKSGLPSDRFSAERTGGSVSTLTIQRTQQEDSAVYLCASSHPGQGTSIPYEQYFGPGTRLTVT.

Written as DNA, the CDR3 is TGTGCCTGGAGTGTTGGGCGGGGAAGCACAGATACGCAGTATTTT. This translates into CAWSVGRGSTDTQYF. The gene calls are TRBV30 and TRBJ2-3; weak D call: TRBD2 (6 bases). The CDR3 runs 15 residues. The V and J ends lost 0 bases and 0 bases respectively, with 10 bases between them. CDR1 and CDR2 (germline): GTSNPN, SVGIG (reference sequence).

The chain carries TRBV11-3 and TRBJ1-1; D possibly corresponds to TRBD1 (6 bases). Between the trimmed V and J ends, which lost 6 bases and 6 bases, there was a span of 11 bases. CDR3 length equals 12 residues. Germline assignment: CDR1 SGHNT and CDR2 YENEEA. CDR3 region: CASSFTGSEAFF. CDR3 sequence (DNA): TGTGCCAGCAGTTTTACAGGGTCTGAAGCTTTCTTT. The variable domain in full, with the rest retrieved from reference TRBV11-3 and TRBJ1-1, is EAGVVQSPRYKIIEKKQPVAFWCNPISGHNTLYWYLQNLGQGPELLIRYENEEAVDDSQLPKDRFSAERLKGVDSTLKIQPAELGDSAVYLCASSFTGSEAFFGQGTRLTVV.

The chain joins TRBV9 to TRBJ2-7, with TRBD1 as a possible D gene (6 bases). This CDR3 spans 14 amino acids. The V end lost 3 bases, the J end lost 2 bases, and 12 bases lay between the germline ends. Germline CDR1 reads SGDLS; CDR2 reads YYNGEE. The CDR3 loop reads CASSAHRATYEQYF. The CDR3, as DNA: TGTGCCAGCAGCGCCCACAGGGCTACCTACGAGCAGTACTTC.

This chain links TRBV11-1 with TRBJ2-5; 7 bases are shared with TRBD1. With V trimmed by 4 bases and J by 1 base, 6 bases remained unmatched. This CDR3 spans 15 amino acids. In germline, CDR1 is SGHAT, CDR2 FQDESV (reference sequence). CDR3 amino acids: CASSSYDRVQETQYF. CDR3 coding DNA: TGTGCCAGCAGCTCCTACGACAGGGTCCAAGAGACCCAGTACTTC.

V and J are TRBV28 and TRBJ1-1; 10 bases are a match to TRBD1. Germline lookup yields CDR1 MDHEN and CDR2 SYDVKM. The CDR3 length is 13 residues. J was trimmed by 5 bases and V by 6 bases; bases with no gene match: 3. The CDR3 bases are TGTGCCAGCAGCGGGACAGGGGTAACTGAAGCTTTCTTT. Translation gives CASSGTGVTEAFF.

The rearrangement links TRBV7-3 to TRBJ2-1; 15 positions agree with TRBD2. Trimming at V came to 3 bases and at J to 7 bases, leaving 1 base not matched to a gene. This CDR3 contains 15 residues. The germline CDR1 and CDR2 sequences are SGHTA and FQGTGA. The CDR3 protein is CASSLGLAGGNEQFF. The DNA of the CDR3 is TGTGCCAGCAGCTTGGGACTAGCGGGAGGAAATGAGCAGTTCTTC.

The table lists this clone with a count of one. J is TRBJ2-1 and V is TRBV6-5; D gene ambiguous. The V end lost 7 bases, the J end lost 4 bases, and 11 bases lay between the germline ends. CDR3 length equals 13 residues. Germline V gene data show CDR1 as MNHEY and CDR2 as SVGAGI. As DNA, the CDR3 is TGTGCCAGCATCGCGGCCGGGTACAATGAGCAGTTCTTC. The encoded protein is CASIAAGYNEQFF.

This rearrangement joins TRBV6-5 to TRBJ2-2, with 7 bases identical to TRBD2. The V gene end was trimmed by 2 bases and the J gene end by 6 bases; junction bases not matched to a gene: 6. The CDR3 sequence is 15 residues long. Germline V gene lookup returns CDR1 MNHEY and CDR2 SVGAGI. In DNA, the CDR3 is TGTGCCAGCAGTTACGTGCCTAGCGGTGCCGGGGAGCTGTTTTTT. Its translation is CASSYVPSGAGELFF.

This clone was detected once. The CDR3: CASSQDHRQTLPDSYEQYF. CDR3 sequence (DNA): TGTGCCAGCAGCCAAGATCACAGACAGACTCTCCCTGACAGCTACGAGCAGTACTTC. V gene TRBV14 combines with J gene TRBJ2-7, with D maybe TRBD1 (5 bases). Trimming removed 0 bases at V and 3 bases at J, with 24 bases between. Per the germline V gene, CDR1 is SGHDN and CDR2 is FVKESK. The CDR3 spans 19 residues.

The chain carries TRBV5-1 and TRBJ2-5; 7 nucleotides align to TRBD1. The V and J ends lost 0 bases and 5 bases, in that order; junction bases with no gene match: 10. The CDR3 totals 16 residues. Germline V CDR1 and CDR2: SGHRS, YFSETQ. This CDR3 reads CASSLGPTGDSETQYF. The CDR3 bases are TGCGCCAGCAGCTTGGGTCCAACAGGGGATTCGGAGACCCAGTACTTC.

V usage is TRBV11-2 and J usage is TRBJ2-2, with D possibly being TRBD2 (5 bases). This CDR3 spans 12 amino acids. Trimming stripped 5 bases from V and 9 bases from J, with 10 bases between. The germline gives CDR1 SGHAT, CDR2 FQNNGV. The CDR3 spells CASSPRARELFF. The CDR3 region has the DNA TGTGCCAGCAGCCCGCGGGCACGGGAGCTGTTTTTT. Complete variable domain (other parts from reference TRBV11-2 and TRBJ2-2): EAGVAQSPRYKIIEKRQSVAFWCNPISGHATLYWYQQILGQGPKLLIQFQNNGVVDDSQLPKDRFSAERLKGVDSTLKIQPAKLEDSAVYLCASSPRARELFFGEGSRLTVL.

The chain recombines TRBV6-5 with TRBJ2-7, with D unclear. There are 13 residues in the CDR3. V lost 0 bases and J lost 3, with 6 bases in between. Germline CDR1 MNHEY, CDR2 SVGAGI. In DNA, the CDR3 is TGTGCCAGCAGTTACTCGACGGGCTACGAGCAGTACTTC. Translation gives CASSYSTGYEQYF.

The gene calls are TRBV11-2 and TRBJ1-1, with 8 positions matching TRBD1. V lost 2 bases and J lost 3; bases outside the gene matches: 5. The V gene's germline CDR1 is SGHAT and CDR2 FQNNGV. This CDR3 has 15 residues. CDR3 in DNA: TGTGCCAGCAGCTTACAGGCAGGGGGCGACACTGAAGCTTTCTTT. It codes for CASSLQAGGDTEAFF. Combining the CDR3 with reference TRBV11-2 and TRBJ1-1 gives the whole variable domain EAGVAQSPRYKIIEKRQSVAFWCNPISGHATLYWYQQILGQGPKLLIQFQNNGVVDDSQLPKDRFSAERLKGVDSTLKIQPAKLEDSAVYLCASSLQAGGDTEAFFGQGTRLTVV.

The chain recombines TRBV29-1 with TRBJ2-7, with a tentative D call TRBD1 (5 bases). CDR1 is SQVTM, CDR2 ANQGSEA, per germline. The CDR3 has 11 amino acids. Trimming took 3 bases from V and 4 from J, leaving 7 bases between them. CDR3 bases: TGCAGCGTTGACCAGGGATACGAGCAGTACTTC. As protein: CSVDQGYEQYF.

This clone has just one count. The chain recombines TRBV7-9 with TRBJ1-5; TRBD1 matches 7 bases. Per the germline V gene, CDR1 is SEHNR and CDR2 is FQNEAQ (reference sequence). CDR3 length: 12 residues. The V segment lost 5 bases and the J segment 7 bases; nucleotides outside the gene matches: 2. The CDR3 here is CASSQQGQPQHF. As DNA, the CDR3 is TGTGCCAGCAGCCAACAGGGGCAGCCCCAGCATTTT. Supplemented by reference TRBV7-9 and TRBJ1-5, the full variable domain reads DTGVSQNPRHKITKRGQNVTFRCDPISEHNRLYWYRQTLGQGPEFLTYFQNEAQLEKSRLLSDRFSAERPKGSFSTLEIQRTEQGDSAMYLCASSQQGQPQHFGDGTRLSIL.

V gene TRBV20-1 combines with J gene TRBJ1-2; no reliable D call. V was cut by 3 bases and J by 8 bases, with 7 bases left in between. The CDR3 is 10 residues long. The germline V gene encodes CDR1 DFQATT and CDR2 SNEGSKA (reference sequence). The CDR3 protein is CSARYGGYTF. The CDR3 nucleotides are TGCAGTGCTAGGTATGGCGGCTACACCTTC.

The CDR3: CASSEVGKWGVNTEAFF. The CDR3 DNA sequence: TGTGCCAGCAGTGAAGTGGGTAAGTGGGGAGTGAACACTGAAGCTTTCTTT. The chain combines TRBV6-1 with TRBJ1-1; D remains ambiguous. V dropped 1 base and J dropped 0 bases, with 15 bases sitting between them. Germline lookup yields CDR1 MNHNS and CDR2 SASEGT. The CDR3 runs 17 residues.

This clone was seen once. V usage is TRBV19 and J usage is TRBJ2-7; 8 positions match TRBD1. Germline-derived CDR1 and CDR2 are LNHDA and SQIVND (reference sequence). Trimming cost V 4 bases and J 5 bases; bases outside gene matches: 4. The CDR3 consists of 13 residues. CDR3 coding DNA: TGTGCCAGTAGTACCGACAGGGGAAACGAGCAGTACTTC. Residues: CASSTDRGNEQYF.